These T cell receptor beta chains were read from a single sample in a study of blood T cell repertoires in COVID-19. Profiling relied on immunoSEQ multiplex PCR, and the TCRdb table lists in-frame clones only, not all of them. The sample includes 90,000 or so clones, about 90% of them seen just once. The sequenced sample consisted of peripheral blood. Receptors originate from a man younger than 30 with COVID-19, enrolled during active disease. The CDR3 runs from the conserved cysteine through the conserved F or W. The order of the fields is clone size, J gene, V gene, D gene, CDR3 protein, CDR3 DNA. The D gene is left open where the match is weak. Where a row states a size, it is once, few, many or the class of an expanded clone; other rows omit it.

NA TRBJ2-2 TRBV9 NA CASSFSTGELFF TGTGCCAGCAGCTTCAGTACCGGGGAGCTGTTTTTT
NA TRBJ1-2 TRBV27 TRBD1 CASSLTWTGGILGYGYTF TGTGCCAGCAGTTTGACCTGGACAGGGGGCATTTTAGGATATGGCTACACCTTC
NA TRBJ2-7 TRBV28 TRBD2 CASSFPGLAESSYEQYF TGTGCCAGCAGTTTCCCTGGACTAGCGGAGAGCTCCTACGAGCAGTACTTC
NA TRBJ1-2 TRBV4-1 NA CASSQTRGQPPYGYTF TGCGCCAGCAGCCAAACGCGGGGGCAGCCCCCCTATGGCTACACCTTC
NA TRBJ2-5 TRBV2 NA CASSVSSEVAQYF TGTGCCAGCAGTGTGTCTAGTGAGGTGGCCCAGTACTTC
NA TRBJ1-5 TRBV12-3/TRBV12-4 NA CASSYGDQPQHF TGTGCCAGCAGTTACGGGGATCAGCCCCAGCATTTT
NA TRBJ2-7 TRBV7-8 TRBD1 CASSPADRGRYHEQYF TGTGCCAGCAGCCCGGCGGACAGGGGGCGCTACCACGAGCAGTACTTC
NA TRBJ1-5 TRBV13 TRBD1 CASSLRGDRAQPQHF TGTGCCAGCAGCTTGAGGGGGGACAGGGCTCAGCCCCAGCATTTT
NA TRBJ2-7 TRBV6-1 TRBD1 CASSESPGQGTYEQYF TGTGCCAGCAGTGAATCCCCGGGACAGGGGACCTACGAGCAGTACTTC
once TRBJ1-2 TRBV5-4 NA CASRQGYGYGYTF TGTGCCAGCAGGCAGGGCTACGGGTATGGCTACACCTTC
once TRBJ1-4 TRBV12-3/TRBV12-4 NA CASSLGGEKLLF TGTGCCAGCAGTTTAGGGGGGGAAAAACTGCTTTTT
NA TRBJ2-2 TRBV27 NA CASSFRNTGELFF TGTGCCAGCAGTTTTCGGAACACCGGGGAGCTGTTTTTT
once TRBJ1-4 TRBV30 NA CASGRASGSTNEKLLF TGTGCCTCGGGACGGGCAAGCGGGTCAACTAATGAAAAACTGCTTTTT
NA TRBJ1-6 TRBV5-4 NA CASSPAGGINSPLHF TGTGCCAGCAGCCCCGCGGGGGGAATCAATTCACCCCTCCACTTT
NA TRBJ2-7 TRBV9 TRBD1 CASSVGPGGLNEQYF TGTGCCAGCAGCGTAGGGCCAGGGGGCCTGAACGAGCAGTACTTC
NA TRBJ2-7 TRBV28 NA CASSLLLGAQYF TGTGCCAGCAGTCTCCTTTTGGGCGCGCAGTACTTC
NA TRBJ2-7 TRBV27 TRBD1 CASTSADRGPYEQYF TGTGCCAGCACCTCAGCGGACAGGGGACCGTACGAGCAGTACTTC
once TRBJ2-7 TRBV7-2 TRBD2 CASSVTSGSLNEQYF TGTGCCAGCAGCGTAACTAGCGGGAGCTTGAACGAGCAGTACTTC
NA TRBJ2-3 TRBV19 NA CASSTRLGRTDTQYF TGTGCCAGTAGTACTAGACTAGGAAGGACAGATACGCAGTATTTT
NA TRBJ1-5 TRBV4-3 NA CASSLTSGGRQPQHF TGCGCCAGCAGCCTAACCAGTGGGGGGAGGCAGCCCCAGCATTTT
NA TRBJ1-2 TRBV13 NA CASSLGRGGGYTF TGTGCCAGCAGCTTAGGACGGGGAGGTGGCTACACCTTC
NA TRBJ2-1 TRBV7-9 TRBD2 CASSTLGGGRGNEQFF TGTGCCAGCAGTACTTTGGGCGGGGGACGGGGGAATGAGCAGTTCTTC
once TRBJ1-4 TRBV3-1/TRBV3-2 NA CASSLSPGINEKLFF TGTGCCAGCAGCCTCTCTCCAGGGATCAATGAAAAACTGTTTTTT
NA TRBJ1-2 TRBV28 TRBD1 CASSLTGSNYGYTF TGTGCCAGCAGTTTGACAGGGTCCAACTATGGCTACACCTTC
NA TRBJ1-5 TRBV5-8 NA CASSLGRTGEQPQHF TGTGCCAGCAGCTTGGGACGAACTGGGGAGCAGCCCCAGCATTTT
few TRBJ2-1 TRBV4-3 NA CASSQERRAYDEQFF TGCGCCAGCAGCCAAGAACGCAGGGCTTACGATGAGCAGTTCTTC
NA TRBJ2-1 TRBV30 NA CAWMVPRQLNNEQFF TGTGCCTGGATGGTCCCCCGACAGCTTAACAATGAGCAGTTCTTC
NA TRBJ2-1 TRBV4-2 TRBD2 CASSQLAGNEQFF TGTGCCAGCAGCCAACTAGCGGGTAATGAGCAGTTCTTC
NA TRBJ2-1 TRBV12-5 NA CASGLDGRVNEQFF TGTGCTAGTGGTTTGGATGGCAGGGTAAATGAGCAGTTCTTC
NA TRBJ2-7 TRBV14 NA CASSQVRLSEQYF TGTGCCAGCAGCCAAGTCAGGTTATCCGAGCAGTACTTC